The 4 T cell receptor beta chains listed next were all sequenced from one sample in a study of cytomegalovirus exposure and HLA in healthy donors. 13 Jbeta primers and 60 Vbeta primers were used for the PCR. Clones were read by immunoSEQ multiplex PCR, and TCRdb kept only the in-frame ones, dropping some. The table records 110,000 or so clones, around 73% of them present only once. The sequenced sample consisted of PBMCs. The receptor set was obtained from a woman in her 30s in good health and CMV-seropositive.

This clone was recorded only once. The CDR3 nucleotides are TGTGCCAGCTCACTAGGAGTCAATGAGCAGTTCTTC. Its protein product is CASSLGVNEQFF. The V and J genes are TRBV18 and TRBJ2-1; no definite D call. The germline gives CDR1 KGHSH, CDR2 LQKENI. The CDR3 totals 12 residues. V shed 4 bases and J shed 6 bases, with 7 bases lying between them. Looking up the rest from reference TRBV18 and TRBJ2-1 gives the full variable domain: NAGVMQNPRHLVRRRGQEARLRCSPMKGHSHVYWYRQLPEEGLKFMVYLQKENIIDESGMPKERFSAEFPKEGPSILRIQQVVRGDSAAYFCASSLGVNEQFFGPGTRLTVL.

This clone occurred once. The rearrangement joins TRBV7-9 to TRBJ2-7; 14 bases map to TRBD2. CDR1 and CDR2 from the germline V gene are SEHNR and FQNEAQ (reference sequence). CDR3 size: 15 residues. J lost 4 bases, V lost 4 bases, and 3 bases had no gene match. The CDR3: CASSSGTSGSYEQYF. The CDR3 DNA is TGTGCCAGCAGCTCGGGGACTAGCGGGAGTTACGAGCAGTACTTC.

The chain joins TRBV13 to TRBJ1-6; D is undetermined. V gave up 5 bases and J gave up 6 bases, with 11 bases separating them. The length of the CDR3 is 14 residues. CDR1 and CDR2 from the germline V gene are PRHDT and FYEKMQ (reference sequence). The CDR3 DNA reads TGTGCCAGCAGCCTACTAGGTTCTAATTCACCCCTCCACTTT. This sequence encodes CASSLLGSNSPLHF. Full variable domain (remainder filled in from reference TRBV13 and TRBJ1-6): AAGVIQSPRHLIKEKRETATLKCYPIPRHDTVYWYQQGPGQDPQFLISFYEKMQSDKGSIPDRFSAQQFSDYHSELNMSSLELGDSALYFCASSLLGSNSPLHFGNGTRLTVT.

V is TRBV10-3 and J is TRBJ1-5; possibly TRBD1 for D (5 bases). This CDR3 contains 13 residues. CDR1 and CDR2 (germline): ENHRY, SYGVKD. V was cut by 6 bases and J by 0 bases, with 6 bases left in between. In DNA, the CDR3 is TGTGCCATCAGGACAGATAGCAATCAGCCCCAGCATTTT. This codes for CAIRTDSNQPQHF.